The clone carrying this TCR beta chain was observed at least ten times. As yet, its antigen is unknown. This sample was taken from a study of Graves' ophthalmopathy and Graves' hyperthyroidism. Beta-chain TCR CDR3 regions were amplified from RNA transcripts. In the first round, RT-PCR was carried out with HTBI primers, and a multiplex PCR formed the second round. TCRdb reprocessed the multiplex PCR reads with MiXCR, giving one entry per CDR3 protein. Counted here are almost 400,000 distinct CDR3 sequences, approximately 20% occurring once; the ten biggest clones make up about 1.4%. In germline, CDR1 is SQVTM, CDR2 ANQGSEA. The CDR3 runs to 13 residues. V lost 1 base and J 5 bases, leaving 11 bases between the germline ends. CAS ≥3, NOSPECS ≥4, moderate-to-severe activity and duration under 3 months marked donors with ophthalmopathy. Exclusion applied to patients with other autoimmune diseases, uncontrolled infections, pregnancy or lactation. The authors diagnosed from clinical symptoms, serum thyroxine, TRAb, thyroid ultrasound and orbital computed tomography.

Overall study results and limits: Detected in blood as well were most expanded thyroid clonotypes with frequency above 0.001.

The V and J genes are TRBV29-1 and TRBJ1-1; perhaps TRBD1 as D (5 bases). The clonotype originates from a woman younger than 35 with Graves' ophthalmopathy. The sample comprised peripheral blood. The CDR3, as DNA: TGCAGCGTTGAAGGTACAGGCGCTACTGAAGCTTTCTTT. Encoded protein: CSVEGTGATEAFF.